A single sample gave rise to the 18 T cell receptor beta chains below, sequenced in a study of blood T cell repertoires in COVID-19. The table came from immunoSEQ multiplex PCR; TCRdb's copy has only in-frame clones and leaves some out. The sample yields approximately 200,000 clones, around 84% seen once. The sequenced material came from peripheral blood. These TCRs come from a woman aged 55-69 years who had recovered from COVID-19.

The gene calls are TRBV24-1 and TRBJ1-2; 7 nucleotides match TRBD1. The CDR3 runs 14 residues. CDR1 and CDR2 from the germline V gene are KGHDR and SFDVKD. Trimming took 9 bases from V and 6 from J; bases not matched to a gene: 12. CDR3 in DNA: TGTGCCACCGATTCCAGGGGGAACAAAGATGGCTACACCTTC. Protein sequence: CATDSRGNKDGYTF.

The chain is built from TRBV3-1 (or the pseudogene TRBV3-2) and TRBJ2-1, with 9 bases aligning to TRBD2. The V gene end was trimmed by 3 bases and the J gene end by 2 bases; junction bases not matched to a gene: 5. This CDR3 is built from 16 residues. Germline V lookup: CDR1 LGHDT, CDR2 YNNKEL (reference sequence). CDR3 DNA: TGTGCCAGCAGCCATAGCGGGGGTAGGACCTACAATGAGCAGTTCTTC. Amino acids: CASSHSGGRTYNEQFF.

The chain is built from TRBV5-1 and TRBJ2-1; D not certain. V lost 2 bases, J lost 4 bases, and 4 bases lay in between. The CDR3 contains 12 residues. Germline V CDR1 and CDR2: SGHRS, YFSETQ. The CDR3: CASSLQYNEQFF. The CDR3 DNA sequence: TGCGCCAGCAGCTTACAGTACAATGAGCAGTTCTTC. The full variable domain, its missing parts supplied by reference TRBV5-1 and TRBJ2-1, is KAGVTQTPRYLIKTRGQQVTLSCSPISGHRSVSWYQQTPGQGLQFLFEYFSETQRNKGNFPGRFSGRQFSNSRSEMNVSTLELGDSALYLCASSLQYNEQFFGPGTRLTVL.

This chain links TRBV28 with TRBJ1-2; TRBD1 is a possible D gene (5 bases). Germline assignment: CDR1 MDHEN and CDR2 SYDVKM. Trimming shortened V by 4 bases and J by 14 bases, and 23 bases separated the two germline ends. The CDR3 runs to 14 residues. For the CDR3, the DNA is TGTGCCAGCAGTTCCCTCCTTTTGGAGCCCGGGGGTACCTTC. Amino acid sequence: CASSSLLLEPGGTF.

This chain links TRBV5-8 with TRBJ2-7, with D maybe TRBD1 (5 bases). V was shortened by 0 bases and J by 3 bases, with 13 bases between the two germline ends. The length of the CDR3 is 15 residues. The germline gives CDR1 SGHTS, CDR2 YDEGEE. The CDR3 DNA is TGTGCCAGCAGCTTGGAGCAGGGTCCCTTCTACGAGCAGTACTTC. Translation gives CASSLEQGPFYEQYF.

The V call is TRBV7-9, the J call TRBJ1-4; the D gene is possibly TRBD1 (6 bases). Germline V gene lookup returns CDR1 SEHNR and CDR2 FQNEAQ (reference sequence). Trimming pared 2 bases from V and 8 bases from J, leaving 18 bases between. The CDR3 length is 16 residues. This chain's CDR3 is CASSLPLFRGGEKLFF. CDR3 DNA: TGTGCCAGCAGCTTACCCCTCTTCAGGGGCGGGGAAAAACTGTTTTTT.

The genes are TRBV11-3 and TRBJ2-5, with 9 bases matching TRBD1. The CDR3 sequence is 15 residues long. Germline CDR1 reads SGHNT; CDR2 reads YENEEA. V dropped 4 bases and J dropped 0; count of bases not matched to a gene: 3. The CDR3 region has the DNA TGTGCCAGCAGCTCCGGGACAGGGTACCAAGAGACCCAGTACTTC. Its translation is CASSSGTGYQETQYF.

The chain joins TRBV19 to TRBJ2-3; D is possibly TRBD2 (7 bases). CDR3 length: 15 amino acids. The germline V gene has CDR1 LNHDA and CDR2 SQIVND (reference sequence). The V gene lost 3 bases and the J gene lost 4 bases, with 14 bases spanning the gap. The CDR3 DNA follows: TGTGCCAGTAGTATGAGTGGGGGGGCGGCAGATACGCAGTATTTT. Encoded protein: CASSMSGGAADTQYF.

This chain joins TRBV12-3 or TRBV12-4 and TRBJ2-3, with TRBD2 matching over 9 bases. The CDR3 covers 12 residues. Trimming took 5 bases from V and 10 from J; bases not matched to a gene: 4. The CDR3 protein is CASSSGGPSQYF. In nucleotides, the CDR3 is TGTGCCAGCAGTAGCGGGGGGCCCTCGCAGTATTTT.

The genes are TRBV10-2 and TRBJ2-5; TRBD2 aligns across 8 bases. The V and J ends lost 8 bases and 6 bases, in that order; junction bases with no gene match: 20. From germline, CDR1 is WSHSY and CDR2 SAAADI. This CDR3 is built from 17 residues. CDR3 residues: CASFIVTGGPYIKTQYF. The CDR3 bases are TGCGCCAGCTTCATCGTGACGGGGGGGCCCTATATTAAGACCCAGTACTTC.

The chain recombines TRBV7-2 with TRBJ1-5, with TRBD1 as a possible D gene (5 bases). Germline V gene data show CDR1 as SGHTA and CDR2 as FQGNSA. Trimming stripped 1 base from V and 5 bases from J, with 9 bases between. CDR3 size: 14 residues. DNA for the CDR3: TGTGCCAGCAGCTTAGATGGGGGGGATCAGCCCCAGCATTTT. Its protein product is CASSLDGGDQPQHF.

The rearrangement links TRBV2 to TRBJ1-2; D is unresolved. Germline V gene lookup returns CDR1 SNHLY and CDR2 FYNNEI. The CDR3 sequence is 14 residues long. Trimming cost V 1 base and J 4 bases, with 10 bases left between them. The CDR3 is CASSEELGFYGYTF. The DNA for the CDR3 is TGTGCCAGCAGTGAAGAACTGGGCTTCTATGGCTACACCTTC.

J is TRBJ2-1 and V is TRBV7-9, with a possible D match to TRBD1 (5 bases). The germline CDR1 and CDR2 sequences are SEHNR and FQNEAQ (reference sequence). CDR3 length: 16 amino acids. The germline V and J ends were trimmed by 1 base and 4 bases, with 14 bases remaining between them. The CDR3 coding sequence is TGTGCCAGCAGCTTAGAGGGGTCTAGAACATACAATGAGCAGTTCTTC. Its translation is CASSLEGSRTYNEQFF.

The rearrangement uses TRBV6-6 and TRBJ1-2; D is ambiguous. CDR3 length: 12 amino acids. Germline loops: CDR1 MNHNY, CDR2 SVGAGI (reference sequence). Trimming removed 9 bases at V and 3 bases at J, with 11 bases between. In DNA form, the CDR3 reads TGTGCCAGTCGGGAGGGAGACTATGGCTACACCTTC. Its protein product is CASREGDYGYTF.

The chain carries TRBV28 and TRBJ1-2; 8 bases agree with TRBD1. The CDR3 extends over 13 amino acids. The ends lost 5 bases at V and 8 bases at J; junction bases unmatched: 7. Germline loops: CDR1 MDHEN, CDR2 SYDVKM. Here the CDR3 reads CASSRTGLEGYTF. DNA for the CDR3: TGTGCCAGCAGTCGGACAGGGCTGGAAGGCTACACCTTC.

The gene calls are TRBV30 and TRBJ1-1, with D possibly TRBD1 on 5 matching bases. Germline CDR1 is GTSNPN and CDR2 is SVGIG (reference sequence). V was clipped by 3 bases and J by 5 bases, with 16 bases between them. This CDR3 has 14 residues. As DNA, the CDR3 is TGTGCCTGGAGAGTCCCGGGGGTTAGAACTGAAGCTTTCTTT. It is translated as CAWRVPGVRTEAFF.

The chain is built from TRBV18 and TRBJ1-1; 10 nucleotides line up with TRBD1. The CDR3 covers 14 residues. Germline-derived CDR1 and CDR2 are KGHSH and LQKENI. The J segment lost 4 bases and the V segment lost 3 bases, leaving 2 bases of the junction unmatched. CDR3 in amino acids: CASSPRTGGTEAFF. CDR3 bases: TGTGCCAGCTCACCCAGGACAGGGGGCACTGAAGCTTTCTTT.

The V and J genes are TRBV9 and TRBJ2-7; no definite D call. The CDR3 totals 14 residues. In germline, CDR1 is SGDLS, CDR2 YYNGEE. The ends were cut back, 4 bases at V and 3 bases at J, with 14 bases in the middle. The CDR3 nucleotides are TGTGCCAGCAGCTTCCACTCGACTGGCTACGAGCAGTACTTC. The encoded protein is CASSFHSTGYEQYF.